These T cell receptor beta chains were read from a single sample in a study of monozygotic twins with inflammatory bowel disease. TCRdb reanalyzed the 5' RACE reads, giving one entry per CDR3 protein sequence and no DNA. This sample contains roughly 200,000 distinct CDR3 sequences. Sequenced sample: blood. These receptor sequences come from a human donor with ulcerative colitis or Crohn's disease, or a healthy co-twin of an affected twin (not recorded which). CDR3s include the opening cysteine and the closing phenylalanine or tryptophan. Fields, in order: J gene, V gene, CDR3 length, CDR3 protein.

J: TRBJ1-1
V: TRBV6-2/TRBV6-3
length: 14
CDR3: CASSPTGFNTEAFF

J: TRBJ1-1
V: TRBV7-3
length: 13
CDR3: CASSLMRDTEAFF

J: TRBJ2-7
V: TRBV7-6
length: 15
CDR3: CASSGRTSGGYEQYF

J: TRBJ2-3
V: TRBV7-2
length: 15
CDR3: CASSPQGLASDTQYF

J: TRBJ2-1
V: TRBV5-1
length: 14
CDR3: CASSLPIVNSEQFF

J: TRBJ2-7
V: TRBV7-9
length: 15
CDR3: CASSSSGNEAYEQYF

J: TRBJ1-6
V: TRBV6-1
length: 12
CDR3: CASMRGNSPLHF

J: TRBJ1-1
V: TRBV5-1
length: 15
CDR3: CASSLIAGENTEAFF

J: TRBJ2-4
V: TRBV5-1
length: 15
CDR3: CASSLDPGPINIQYF

J: TRBJ1-6
V: TRBV2
length: 15
CDR3: CASSPDRGVNSPLHF

J: TRBJ2-1
V: TRBV7-2
length: 17
CDR3: CASSLTGNAVVWNEQFF

J: TRBJ2-3
V: TRBV12-3/TRBV12-4
length: 15
CDR3: CATSLGGQITDTQYF

J: TRBJ1-1
V: TRBV12-3/TRBV12-4
length: 12
CDR3: CASSFGPTPAFF

J: TRBJ2-3
V: TRBV7-6
length: 15
CDR3: CASSSTSGSVNTQYF

J: TRBJ2-4
V: TRBV5-6
length: 14
CDR3: CASRTRAAKNIQYF

J: TRBJ1-1
V: TRBV29-1
length: 13
CDR3: CSVDPAAYTEAFF

J: TRBJ2-2
V: TRBV5-5
length: 17
CDR3: CASSLLPGLADTGELFF

J: TRBJ1-1
V: TRBV7-2
length: 15
CDR3: CASSLGDRPNTEAFF

J: TRBJ2-2
V: TRBV7-6
length: 16
CDR3: CASSPRTFGNTGELFF

J: TRBJ2-5
V: TRBV9
length: 17
CDR3: CASSVAPSDGPIETQYF

J: TRBJ2-1
V: TRBV11-2
length: 15
CDR3: CASSSRASGYNEQFF

J: TRBJ2-1
V: TRBV10-3
length: 13
CDR3: CAISESGVSEQFF

J: TRBJ2-7
V: TRBV12-3/TRBV12-4
length: 14
CDR3: CASTPRDRPYEQYF

J: TRBJ2-3
V: TRBV10-2
length: 12
CDR3: CASSPGADTQYF

J: TRBJ2-1
V: TRBV12-3/TRBV12-4
length: 18
CDR3: CASSPLRGGSTAYNEQFF

J: TRBJ2-3
V: TRBV6-1
length: 15
CDR3: CASSVQGIPTDTQYF

J: TRBJ2-7
V: TRBV18
length: 16
CDR3: CASSPELAGARYEQYF

J: TRBJ2-1
V: TRBV5-1
length: 15
CDR3: CASSIRASGYNEQFF

J: TRBJ2-2
V: TRBV2
length: 17
CDR3: CASRQTSGGVSPGELFF

J: TRBJ2-2
V: TRBV7-2
length: 14
CDR3: CASSLGVTSRELFF

J: TRBJ2-1
V: TRBV20-1
length: 14
CDR3: CSASGTGGYNEQFF

J: TRBJ2-5
V: TRBV12-3/TRBV12-4
length: 12
CDR3: CASSSLGETQYF

J: TRBJ2-5
V: TRBV7-2
length: 14
CDR3: CASSPQGNQETQYF

J: TRBJ2-6
V: TRBV20-1
length: 17
CDR3: CSAGRGGAISGANVLTF

J: TRBJ2-1
V: TRBV10-2
length: 16
CDR3: CASSESAAPPYNEQFF